The entry below describes one T cell receptor (beta chain). Its antigen remains unidentified. Base qualities are not provided; no much larger clone lies one nucleotide away. The immunoSEQ kit was used, according to the manufacturer's recommendations, to generate TCR beta libraries from genomic DNA. Library preparation used a first multiplex PCR with proprietary primers, then a second PCR adding unique barcodes, with bead cleanups after each round. A kit-provided positive control reaction and a negative control reaction were included in every sample batch. The final libraries underwent checking on an Agilent 4200 TapeStation D1000 ScreenTape, volumetric pooling, and quantification by qPCR. Sequencing ran on an Illumina NextSeq500 with a MidOutput 150-cycle cartridge, using 156 Read1 and 15 Index1 cycles with kit custom primers. The pooled library was loaded at roughly 0.92 pM with an approximately 21% PhiX control spike-in. The original pipeline was this. The vendor-processed data were analyzed in R, and a clonotype was defined as all T cells that share the same CDR3 nucleotide sequence. In the clone abundance analyses, frequencies were normalized to the 10,000 most abundant clones in each sample. Public T cell clones, which averaged fewer than five per sample, were removed prior to analysis. Tumor-enriched and baseline blood-enriched clonotypes were defined by at least a 32-fold difference in abundance between compartments. A beta-binomial differential abundance model was used to identify clonotypes that expanded or contracted between blood time points. Similarity between tumor and blood repertoires was quantified using the Baroni-Urbani and Buser coefficient, and groups were compared with two-tailed Wilcoxon tests in R. The immuneACCESS repertoire file appears here via TCRdb, limited to in-frame rearrangements. These files lack a portion of the clones; in checked studies, under half of the deficit traces to unresolved V genes, and the cause of the others is not known. V, J and clone size are those of that table, while D and trimming were read from the DNA. The sample data list approximately 51,000 clones, and 83% of these were observed just once. Roughly 33% of the sample lies in the top ten.

The sample originates from a study of radiation and T cells in renal cell carcinoma (dated by TCRdb to the early 2020s). Study-level background: Samples were obtained from a clinical trial, in which 15 Gy stereotactic body radiation therapy was delivered to primary renal cell carcinomas and nephrectomy was performed 4 weeks later. TCR beta sequencing covered 53 samples in total, comprising about 26 tumors and some 27 peripheral blood samples. A total of 4 million to 5 million unique CDR3 nucleotide sequences, encoding 2.5 million to 3 million unique CDR3 amino acid sequences, were found across all 50 or so samples. The investigation overall reported the following: With a single-armed trial design, the study had no way to address how radiation dose or scheduling affects the TCR repertoire. Because pretreatment tumor biopsies were not available, the study could not determine whether clonotypes were already present within the tumor at baseline. In blood, the top tumor clonotypes increased from baseline to 2 weeks after radiation and then shrank by 4 weeks, which suggests a temporary expansion of tumor-resident clones. Dynamics of the blood repertoire were not tracked past 4 weeks after treatment.

Taken with the paper, the label for time point translates to: baseline pretreatment blood. The sample's treatment or condition label, decoded: 15 Gy SBRT to primary tumor, nephrectomy 4 weeks later. To track tumor-enriched clonotypes, serial peripheral blood was sampled from radiation-treated patients at baseline and at 2 weeks and 4 weeks after SBRT. Renal cell carcinoma with clear cell pathology was present in all patients. Genomic DNA for TCR sequencing was prepared using the QIAamp DNA Blood Mini Kit (Qiagen). Only samples passing all quality control checks were included in the analyses. The CDR3 covers 11 residues, taking in both the cysteine and the phenylalanine. The DNA shown is the 33-base CDR3, in frame from base 1. At the junction V is shortened by 8 bases and J by 7 bases, with 10 bases in between. The germline V gene encodes CDR1 MNHEY and CDR2 SMNVEV (reference sequence).

This clonotype originated in a woman aged 70-85 years with renal cell carcinoma. The rearrangement combines TRBV27 with TRBJ2-3, with a weak D call of TRBD2 (6 bases match). Here the sequenced sample was blood, taken from a patient whose treatment included radiotherapy and nephrectomy. The CDR3 here reads CASRDSYTQYF. The nucleotide sequence reads as follows: TGTGCCAGCCGGGACTCCTATACGCAGTATTTT.